What follows are 27 T cell receptor beta chains derived from one specimen sequenced in a study of early T cells in non-severe SARS-CoV-2 infection. TCRdb ran MiXCR on the 5' RACE reads and lists one entry per CDR3 protein. This table has some 67,000 distinct CDR3 sequences, approximately 11% appearing once. The sequencing here drew on whole blood, taken at baseline. All receptors derive from an adult who was a healthcare worker with PCR-confirmed SARS-CoV-2 infection or an uninfected control (not recorded which).

This clonotype was picked up many times. The rearrangement joins TRBV7-2 to TRBJ1-5, with 8 nucleotides matching TRBD1. After removal of 4 bases from V and 6 bases from J, the junction contained 5 bases not matched to a gene. Per germline, CDR1 SGHTA and CDR2 FQGNSA. The CDR3 runs to 14 residues. The CDR3 nucleotides read TGTGCCAGCAGCTCAGGACAGGGTGGTCAGCCCCAGCATTTT. It yields the protein CASSSGQGGQPQHF.

Of note for this clonotype: At one boundary the junction diverges from the germline segment, which might be a read error. This rearrangement joins TRBV10-3 to TRBJ1-4; D may be TRBD1 (5 bases). The CDR3 sequence is 12 residues long. Germline assignment: CDR1 ENHRY and CDR2 SYGVKD. CDR3 protein: CASGREDEKLFF. For the CDR3, the DNA is TGCGCGTCTGGCAGGGAAGATGAAAAACTGTTTTTT.

This clonotype has ten or more counts. The chain recombines TRBV5-1 with TRBJ1-1, with D possibly TRBD1 on 5 matching bases. In germline, CDR1 is SGHRS, CDR2 YFSETQ. The CDR3 is made up of 16 amino acids. V was pared by 3 bases and J by 4 bases, with 19 bases between. CDR3 in DNA: TGCGCCAGCAGCTGGGGCTCAGGATCACGGCGCACTGAAGCTTTCTTT. This translates into CASSWGSGSRRTEAFF.

This clonotype was seen ten or more times. The rearrangement links TRBV7-9 to TRBJ2-2, with D tentatively TRBD1 (5 bases). The CDR3 is made up of 16 amino acids. V was shortened by 5 bases and J by 2 bases, with 15 bases between the two germline ends. The germline V gene has CDR1 SEHNR and CDR2 FQNEAQ (reference sequence). The CDR3 loop reads CASSPQWTHNTGELFF. The DNA of the CDR3 is TGTGCCAGCAGCCCCCAGTGGACACATAACACCGGGGAGCTGTTTTTT.

The genes are TRBV5-5 and TRBJ1-6; the D gene is possibly TRBD1 (5 bases). The germline V and J ends were trimmed by 2 bases and 7 bases, with 16 bases remaining between them. Germline-derived CDR1 and CDR2 are SGHKS and YYEKEE (reference sequence). This CDR3 is built from 16 residues. CDR3: CASSLEPSRGNSPLHF. DNA of the CDR3: TGTGCCAGCAGCTTAGAGCCCTCTCGGGGGAATTCACCCCTCCACTTT. The full variable domain, in which reference TRBV5-5 and TRBJ1-6 provide the parts outside the CDR3, is DAGVTQSPTHLIKTRGQQVTLRCSPISGHKSVSWYQQVLGQGPQFIFQYYEKEERGRGNFPDRFSARQFPNYSSELNVNALLLGDSALYLCASSLEPSRGNSPLHFGNGTRLTVT.

J is TRBJ2-6 and V is TRBV5-4; D gene uncertain. V lost 0 bases, J lost 0 bases, and 4 bases lay in between. Germline V CDR1 and CDR2: SGHNT, YYREEE (reference sequence). The CDR3 runs to 15 residues. In DNA form, the CDR3 reads TGTGCCAGCAGCTTGGAAGACTCTGGGGCCAACGTCCTGACTTTC. It yields the protein CASSLEDSGANVLTF.

This sequence joins TRBV29-1 and TRBJ2-1; 9 bases agree with TRBD2. V shed 5 bases and J 5 bases; nucleotides not matched to a gene: 10. The CDR3 loop spans 15 amino acids. CDR1 SQVTM and CDR2 ANQGSEA come from the germline V gene. The CDR3 DNA is TGCAGCGTTATGAGCGCTAGCGGGGCCAACAATGAGCAGTTCTTC. Its translation: CSVMSASGANNEQFF.

In DNA, the CDR3 is TGTGCCAGCAGCTTAAGTCCGGGAGGGCCGGGAACCGGGGAGCTGTTTTTT. Translating it yields CASSLSPGGPGTGELFF. The chain uses TRBV7-6 and TRBJ2-2; TRBD2 aligns across 8 bases. In germline, CDR1 is SGHVS, CDR2 FNYEAQ. V lost 2 bases, J lost 5 bases, and 10 bases stayed unmatched. The CDR3 has 17 residues.

This clonotype was counted ten times or more. The rearrangement uses TRBV13 and TRBJ2-1; TRBD2 agrees at 9 bases. The V gene end was trimmed by 8 bases and the J gene end by 7 bases; junction bases not matched to a gene: 6. Germline CDR1 reads PRHDT; CDR2 reads FYEKMQ (reference sequence). The CDR3 covers 13 residues. The CDR3: CASGASGMNEQFF. The CDR3 coding sequence is TGTGCCAGCGGGGCTAGCGGGATGAATGAGCAGTTCTTC.

This clonotype was detected a few times. CDR3 coding DNA: TGTGCCAGCAGCTTACAGGGGGCTGAGGAGCAGTACTTC. Translating it yields CASSLQGAEEQYF. J is TRBJ2-7 and V is TRBV5-6; 9 bases align to TRBD1. CDR1 and CDR2 from the germline V gene are SGHDT and YYEEEE. V was clipped by 2 bases and J by 7 bases; unmatched bases: 4. This CDR3 has 13 residues.

In this sample, this clonotype turned up a few times. The CDR3 coding sequence is TGTGCCAGCAGCTATCAACAGGGGACCAAAGAGACCCAGTACTTC. Protein sequence: CASSYQQGTKETQYF. This chain connects TRBV7-8 to TRBJ2-5; 7 bases match TRBD1. V gave up 4 bases and J gave up 3 bases; unmatched junction bases: 8. The length of the CDR3 is 15 residues. Looked up from germline, CDR1 is SGHVS and CDR2 is FQNEAQ. Full variable domain (missing parts from reference TRBV7-8 and TRBJ2-5): GAGVSQSPRYKVAKRGQDVALRCDPISGHVSLFWYQQALGQGPEFLTYFQNEAQLDKSGLPSDRFFAERPEGSVSTLKIQRTQQEDSAVYLCASSYQQGTKETQYFGPGTRLLVL.

This clonotype was observed a handful of times. V usage is TRBV4-2 and J usage is TRBJ2-4; 14 nucleotides line up with TRBD2. J lost 1 base, V lost 5 bases, and 10 bases had no gene match. The CDR3 totals 19 residues. CDR1 and CDR2 from the germline V gene are LGHNA and YNFKEQ. In DNA, the CDR3 is TGTGCCAGCAGCGCAACCGGGACTAGCGGGAGTCTGGCCAAAAACATTCAGTACTTC. Translated, it gives CASSATGTSGSLAKNIQYF.

This clonotype has ten or more counts. The gene calls are TRBV4-3 and TRBJ2-5; D is perhaps TRBD2 (5 bases). Trimming removed 4 bases from V and 5 bases from J, with 20 bases in between. The CDR3 sequence is 16 residues long. Germline lookup yields CDR1 LGHNA and CDR2 YSLEER. For the CDR3, the DNA is TGCGCCAGCAGCCTAGGACCACCGGGAATGGAGGAGACCCAGTACTTC. Amino acid sequence: CASSLGPPGMEETQYF.

This clonotype was counted many times. J is TRBJ1-6 and V is TRBV20-1; D gene ambiguous. This CDR3 region has 14 residues. The germline V gene has CDR1 DFQATT and CDR2 SNEGSKA (reference sequence). V was trimmed by 5 bases and J by 8 bases, leaving 16 bases between them. CDR3 sequence reads: CSAPRRGRDSPLHF. The DNA for the CDR3 is TGCAGTGCTCCCCGGCGAGGGCGGGATTCACCCCTCCACTTT.

There are many counts of this clonotype. J is TRBJ2-1 and V is TRBV7-2; possibly TRBD1 for D (5 bases). V gave up 6 bases and J gave up 12 bases, with 15 bases separating them. Germline values: CDR1 SGHTA, CDR2 FQGNSA. The CDR3 covers 12 residues. The CDR3 here is CASSPLGVGQFF. The CDR3 nucleotides read TGTGCCAGCAGTCCGCTAGGGGTCGGGCAGTTCTTC.

This clonotype was seen only a few times. V gene TRBV9 combines with J gene TRBJ2-2, with 7 bases aligning to TRBD2. The J segment lost 0 bases and the V segment lost 1 base, leaving 12 bases of the junction unmatched. CDR3 length: 19 residues. The germline V gene has CDR1 SGDLS and CDR2 YYNGEE. The CDR3: CASSVLAGGPYANTGELFF. The CDR3 DNA follows: TGTGCCAGCAGCGTATTAGCGGGTGGACCCTACGCGAACACCGGGGAGCTGTTTTTT.

Many counts were recorded for this clonotype. Here the CDR3 reads CATSDVNRDNNEQFF. CDR3 nucleotide sequence: TGTGCCACCAGTGATGTAAACCGGGACAACAATGAGCAGTTCTTC. The rearrangement uses TRBV24-1 and TRBJ2-1, with a weak D call TRBD1 (6 bases). V was shortened by 3 bases and J by 5 bases, with 13 bases between the two germline ends. Germline V gene sequence: CDR1 KGHDR, CDR2 SFDVKD. CDR3 length: 15 residues.

This clonotype was seen a handful of times. The chain is built from TRBV29-1 and TRBJ2-3; 11 nucleotides align to TRBD2. With V trimmed by 6 bases and J by 4 bases, 6 bases remained unmatched. Germline-derived CDR1 and CDR2 are SQVTM and ANQGSEA. The CDR3 is 14 amino acids. CDR3 nucleotide sequence: TGCAGCGTCAATAGCGGGAGGGCCGCAGATACGCAGTATTTT. Its protein product is CSVNSGRAADTQYF.

This clonotype was counted between two and nine times. This sequence joins TRBV5-1 and TRBJ2-3, with D tentatively TRBD2 (5 bases). This CDR3 comprises 13 residues. Trimming stripped 4 bases from V and 4 bases from J, with 10 bases between. Germline V gives CDR1 SGHRS, CDR2 YFSETQ. The CDR3 protein is CASSRGISDTQYF. CDR3 nucleotides: TGCGCCAGCAGCCGAGGGATCTCAGATACGCAGTATTTT. Filled out from reference TRBV5-1 and TRBJ2-3, the complete variable domain reads KAGVTQTPRYLIKTRGQQVTLSCSPISGHRSVSWYQQTPGQGLQFLFEYFSETQRNKGNFPGRFSGRQFSNSRSEMNVSTLELGDSALYLCASSRGISDTQYFGPGTRLTVL.

The table lists this clonotype with many counts. V gene TRBV27 combines with J gene TRBJ2-3, with 7 bases fitting TRBD1. There are 15 residues in the CDR3. The germline V gene has CDR1 MNHEY and CDR2 SMNVEV (reference sequence). The chain's CDR3 is CATLHRGRPTDTQYF. In nucleotides, the CDR3 is TGTGCGACCCTTCACAGGGGTCGGCCCACAGATACGCAGTATTTT.

This clonotype was detected ten times or more. This chain uses TRBV29-1 with TRBJ1-1; D perhaps matches TRBD1 (5 bases). V was cut by 7 bases and J by 5 bases, with 14 bases left in between. The germline V gene encodes CDR1 SQVTM and CDR2 ANQGSEA. This CDR3 is 12 amino acids long. In DNA form, the CDR3 reads TGCAGCGCCCAGGGAATGTCGACTGAAGCTTTCTTT. This gives the protein CSAQGMSTEAFF.

This clonotype turned up a few times. The V and J genes are TRBV7-2 and TRBJ1-1, with D unresolved. With 4 bases removed from V and 8 bases from J, the gap between germline ends came to 17 bases. The CDR3 is 14 amino acids. Germline CDR1 reads SGHTA; CDR2 reads FQGNSA. CDR3 residues: CASSSLRSLGEAFF. The CDR3 DNA sequence: TGTGCCAGCAGCTCCCTGAGAAGTCTGGGGGAAGCTTTCTTT.

The chain uses TRBV3-1 and TRBJ2-7; TRBD2 matches at 7 bases. This CDR3 has 15 amino acids. Losses at the gene ends were 1 base for V and 3 bases for J; bases not matched to a gene: 6. Germline V gene sequence: CDR1 LGHDT, CDR2 YNNKEL (reference sequence). The CDR3 region has the DNA TGTGCCAGCAGCCAAGTCTCAGCGGGGAACTACGAGCAGTACTTC. It specifies CASSQVSAGNYEQYF.

The table lists this clonotype with a few counts. The chain carries TRBV10-3 and TRBJ2-7; no reliable D call. In germline, CDR1 is ENHRY, CDR2 SYGVKD. V lost 0 bases to trimming and J lost 2 bases, with 2 bases between them. CDR3 length equals 12 residues. CDR3 in amino acids: CAISESTYEQYF. The CDR3 DNA sequence: TGTGCCATCAGTGAGTCCACCTACGAGCAGTACTTC.

This clonotype was seen many times. The V gene is TRBV29-1, the J gene TRBJ2-7; D is ambiguous. Germline CDR1 and CDR2: SQVTM and ANQGSEA. Deletions cut 4 bases from V and 3 bases from J, with 7 bases between. This CDR3 region has 11 residues. The CDR3 protein is CSVGKGYEQYF. CDR3 bases: TGCAGCGTTGGGAAGGGCTACGAGCAGTACTTC.

As concerns this clonotype: A read error may explain this, as a much larger clone is one base away. The rearrangement joins TRBV29-1 to TRBJ2-1; 9 bases map to TRBD2. CDR1 and CDR2 from the germline V gene are SQVTM and ANQGSEA. The CDR3 runs to 14 residues. CDR3 in DNA: TGCAACGTTGGCCCCCCGTCAGCGGGAGGTGAGCAGTTCTTC. As protein: CNVGPPSAGGEQFF.

The V and J genes are TRBV28 and TRBJ1-5; D is unclear. Trimming pared 2 bases from V and 0 bases from J, leaving 8 bases between. The V gene's germline CDR1 is MDHEN and CDR2 SYDVKM. CDR3 length: 15 residues. In DNA, the CDR3 is TGTGCCAGCAGTTTAGCCAGATATAGCAATCAGCCCCAGCATTTT. Translated: CASSLARYSNQPQHF.